This TCR beta chain was identified during a study of shared T cell receptors in the human thymus. Using immunoSEQ multiplex PCR, the repertoire was profiled, and TCRdb retains in-frame clones only, with some absent. The sample includes 550,000 to 800,000 clones, approximately 83% of them seen just once. CDR1 and CDR2 from the germline V gene are SGHTA and FQGNSA. The CDR3 spans 16 residues. V was clipped by 5 bases and J by 9 bases; unmatched bases: 19. The data also belong to a second study, concerning human thymus T cells. Turning to that study: Donation was from healthy Finnish infants who were having corrective surgery that addressed congenital heart defects. Thymus tissue was removed during corrective cardiac surgery. Biased V and J segment usage appeared in thymus and peripheral blood. Related studies noted strongly shared thymic repertoires across unrelated people.

The receptor was derived from a girl under three years old with a congenital heart defect. Sequencing input: thymocytes. The rearrangement uses TRBV7-2 and TRBJ2-7, with 7 positions matching TRBD2. The CDR3 is CASSRTRPSSPGGQYF. As DNA, the CDR3 is TGTGCCAGCAGCCGGACCCGACCCTCTTCCCCGGGGGGGCAGTACTTC.